The rows below give T cell receptor beta chains drawn from one sample of a study of blood T cell repertoires in COVID-19. Clones were read by immunoSEQ multiplex PCR, and TCRdb kept only the in-frame ones, dropping some. The table includes a few hundred thousand clones, 70% to 90% detected once. Input material: PBMCs or T cells enriched from blood (not recorded which). The receptors originated from a man aged 30-40 years who had recovered from COVID-19. Each CDR3 is given with its conserved first and last residue. The order of the fields is clone size, D gene, V gene, J gene, CDR3 protein, CDR3 DNA. The D gene is left open where the match is weak. Only part of the rows carry a size: once, few, many, or a class if the clone is expanded.

.	TRBD1	TRBV5-8	TRBJ1-2	CASSPFEGTGLPRPYGYTF	TGTGCCAGCAGCCCCTTTGAAGGGACAGGTTTGCCCCGTCCCTATGGCTACACCTTC
few	.	TRBV4-3	TRBJ1-3	CASSQDWDNSGNTIYF	TGCGCCAGCAGCCAAGATTGGGACAACTCTGGAAACACCATATATTTT
few	.	TRBV18	TRBJ1-2	CASSPPELAYRGGYTF	TGTGCCAGCTCACCCCCCGAGTTGGCGTACCGGGGAGGCTACACCTTC
.	TRBD1	TRBV18	TRBJ1-3	CASSPGQGRFGNTIYF	TGTGCCAGCTCACCGGGACAGGGAAGGTTCGGAAACACCATATATTTT
once	TRBD2	TRBV30	TRBJ2-5	CAWSEGGGGETQYF	TGTGCCTGGAGTGAAGGAGGCGGGGGGGAGACCCAGTACTTC
.	.	TRBV27	TRBJ2-3	CASSISSAVGALTDTQYF	TGTGCCAGCAGTATATCGTCCGCGGTGGGGGCCCTGACAGATACGCAGTATTTT
once	.	TRBV19	TRBJ2-3	CASSSPPGTSRSDTQYF	TGTGCCAGTAGTTCTCCCCCCGGGACATCCCGCTCAGATACGCAGTATTTT
.	TRBD1	TRBV18	TRBJ2-3	CASSPRQGAKDTQYF	TGTGCCAGCTCACCACGGCAGGGGGCAAAAGATACGCAGTATTTT
.	TRBD1	TRBV3-1/TRBV3-2	TRBJ2-2	CASSQTGTVRGGELFF	TGTGCCAGCAGCCAAACCGGGACAGTACGAGGCGGGGAGCTGTTTTTT
.	.	TRBV7-8	TRBJ1-2	CASSLLRSGTKYGYTF	TGTGCCAGCAGCTTATTAAGGTCCGGGACAAAATATGGCTACACCTTC
.	.	TRBV3-1/TRBV3-2	TRBJ1-2	CASSQVRGGYTF	TGTGCCAGCAGCCAAGTGCGGGGTGGCTACACCTTC
.	.	TRBV5-1	TRBJ1-6	CASSLSSGGTLGGSLHF	TGCGCCAGCAGCTTGAGCTCGGGGGGGACCCTTGGAGGGTCCCTCCACTTT
.	.	TRBV19	TRBJ1-1	CASSRTQNTEAFF	TGTGCCAGTAGTAGGACACAGAACACTGAAGCTTTCTTT
.	.	TRBV5-1	TRBJ2-3	CASSGSLVDTQYF	TGCGCCAGCAGCGGGAGCCTGGTGGATACGCAGTATTTT
.	.	TRBV6-5	TRBJ1-4	CASSYRGFSAEKLFF	TGTGCCAGCAGTTACCGGGGTTTCTCGGCTGAAAAACTGTTTTTT
many	.	TRBV19	TRBJ2-2	CASSQWGGNTGELFF	TGTGCCAGTAGTCAGTGGGGAGGGAACACCGGGGAGCTGTTTTTT
.	TRBD1	TRBV7-6	TRBJ1-2	CASSAGTGFSGYTF	TGTGCCAGCAGCGCAGGGACAGGTTTTAGTGGCTACACCTTC
.	TRBD2	TRBV3-1/TRBV3-2	TRBJ2-2	CASSQDHVFGGGRTGELFF	TGTGCCAGCAGCCAAGATCATGTTTTCGGCGGGGGGCGTACCGGGGAGCTGTTTTTT
once	.	TRBV6-2/TRBV6-3	TRBJ1-5	CASSYYSNQPQHF	TGTGCCAGCAGTTATTATAGCAATCAGCCCCAGCATTTT